Listed below are T cell receptor beta chains from one sample, sequenced in a study of blood T cell repertoires in COVID-19. Repertoires were generated with immunoSEQ multiplex PCR, while TCRdb's copy carries only in-frame clones and drops some. The data hold roughly 260,000 clones, with 80% to 90% observed a single time. What was sequenced was PBMCs or T cells enriched from blood (not recorded which). The origin of the receptors is a woman aged 40 to 50 who had been exposed to COVID-19. The CDR3 runs from the conserved cysteine through the conserved F or W. Each record gives: V gene, J gene, CDR3 protein.

V gene: TRBV5-5; J gene: TRBJ1-5; CDR3 protein: CASSPENVNRVNNQPQHF
V gene: TRBV11-2; J gene: TRBJ1-3; CDR3 protein: CASSLGGSGNTIYF
V gene: TRBV28; J gene: TRBJ1-2; CDR3 protein: CASTQGLLYGYTF
V gene: TRBV15; J gene: TRBJ2-1; CDR3 protein: CATSRTSGGTSSYNEQFF
V gene: TRBV2; J gene: TRBJ1-2; CDR3 protein: CASSNRDRGYTF
V gene: TRBV6-2/TRBV6-3; J gene: TRBJ2-7; CDR3 protein: CASSSSRLAVSYEQYF
V gene: TRBV6-2/TRBV6-3; J gene: TRBJ1-1; CDR3 protein: CASSYGLAPEVPTEAFF
V gene: TRBV11-2; J gene: TRBJ1-6; CDR3 protein: CASSLGRLAESFRRPLHF
V gene: TRBV4-1; J gene: TRBJ1-2; CDR3 protein: CASSQALTPNYGYTF
V gene: TRBV19; J gene: TRBJ1-2; CDR3 protein: CASSQDRPGGYTF
V gene: TRBV21-1; J gene: TRBJ1-3; CDR3 protein: CASSKGFRTGGAGCSGNTIYF
V gene: TRBV5-8; J gene: TRBJ2-1; CDR3 protein: CASSLGQDNKQFF
V gene: TRBV5-1; J gene: TRBJ1-4; CDR3 protein: CASSRGTDGEKLFF
V gene: TRBV28; J gene: TRBJ2-3; CDR3 protein: CASSFESRTQYF
V gene: TRBV6-2/TRBV6-3; J gene: TRBJ1-2; CDR3 protein: CASSRLPGQGYYGYTF
V gene: TRBV3-1/TRBV3-2; J gene: TRBJ1-3; CDR3 protein: CASSETGTPQGTIYF
V gene: TRBV5-8; J gene: TRBJ2-5; CDR3 protein: CASRLWTEETQYF
V gene: TRBV6-1; J gene: TRBJ2-7; CDR3 protein: CASSDHSGGDGYEQYF
V gene: TRBV6-5; J gene: TRBJ2-4; CDR3 protein: CASAGQPKNIQYF
V gene: TRBV6-4; J gene: TRBJ1-2; CDR3 protein: CASSDTDRAGGYTF
V gene: TRBV19; J gene: TRBJ1-2; CDR3 protein: CASSIWDLSYGYTF